This T cell receptor (beta chain) stems from a study of blood T cell repertoires in COVID-19. As processed by the authors: Reference gene primer amplification gave nucleated cell count estimates. Method: immunoSEQ multiplex PCR; TCRdb's copy keeps in-frame clones and lacks some. Clonal size and the V and J genes are those of that table, whereas D and trimming came from the DNA. In the table there are 90,000 to 150,000 clones, around three quarters of which are singletons. The CDR3 runs 13 residues. Germline V gene sequence: CDR1 SGHTA, CDR2 FQGTGA. V shed 3 bases and J 4 bases; nucleotides not matched to a gene: 1.

The rearrangement links TRBV7-3 to TRBJ1-1; 8 bases agree with TRBD1. This receptor was taken from a woman of 80 years or more with acute or convalescent COVID-19. The sample comprised peripheral blood. The CDR3 DNA reads TGTGCCAGCAGCTTGACAGGGGTCACTGAAGCTTTCTTT. It is translated as CASSLTGVTEAFF. The variable domain in full, with the rest retrieved from reference TRBV7-3 and TRBJ1-1, is GAGVSQTPSNKVTEKGKYVELRCDPISGHTALYWYRQSLGQGPEFLIYFQGTGAADDSGLPNDRFFAVRPEGSVSTLKIQRTERGDSAVYLCASSLTGVTEAFFGQGTRLTVV.